Listed below are T cell receptor beta chains from one sample, sequenced in a study of spatial heterogeneity in lung cancer. TCRdb recomputed calls from the 5' RACE reads with MiXCR, one row per CDR3 protein. Among 8,000 or so distinct CDR3 sequences listed, 4.5% to 6% were seen once. This sample comprised lung tumor tissue, obtained at surgery. The source of these receptors is a male donor with early-stage non-small cell lung cancer. The CDR3 runs from the conserved cysteine through the conserved F or W. A D gene is named only where the DNA matches it firmly. The size field is filled for only some rows; it gives once, few, many or a size class.

cdr3_nt cdr3_aa v_call clone_size j_call d_call
TGTGCCAGTAGTATATCGCGCGACACTGAAGCTTTCTTT CASSISRDTEAFF TRBV19 many TRBJ1-1 NA
TGTGCTAGTGGTTTTGACTCAGGGGATGAGCAGTTCTTC CASGFDSGDEQFF TRBV12-5 many TRBJ2-1 NA
TGTGCCAGCAGCTTAAGACAGGGCCCGACGATGGGCCCCGAAGCTTTCTTT CASSLRQGPTMGPEAFF TRBV7-2 medium-sized TRBJ1-1 TRBD1
TGCAGTGCTAGAGTCTCGAGGACTAGCCCCGGGGTTCGCACAGATACGCAGTATTTT CSARVSRTSPGVRTDTQYF TRBV20-1 many TRBJ2-3 TRBD2
TGTGCCAGCAGCTTCCGACAGGGGACCTACAATGAGCAGTTCTTC CASSFRQGTYNEQFF TRBV7-3 many TRBJ2-1 TRBD1
TGTGCCAGCAGCCTCAGAGGGAGGGCCTCCTACGAGCAGTACTTC CASSLRGRASYEQYF TRBV7-2 many TRBJ2-7 TRBD2
TGCGCCAGCAGCTTCAGGGGCCAAGAGACCCAGTACTTC CASSFRGQETQYF TRBV5-1 many TRBJ2-5 NA
TGTGCCAGCACCCGACAGTCCCTTGGCTATGGCTACACCTTC CASTRQSLGYGYTF TRBV6-1 many TRBJ1-2 NA
TGTGCCAGCAGTTTAATGGGGGCAGGAGTCACAGATACGCAGTATTTT CASSLMGAGVTDTQYF TRBV12-3/TRBV12-4 many TRBJ2-3 NA
TGTGCCAGCACCCAATGGGCGGCCCGAGGTGAAAAACTGTTTTTT CASTQWAARGEKLFF TRBV9 many TRBJ1-4 NA
TGCGCCAGCAGCTTGGCCCCAGGGGAGACCGGGGAGCTGTTTTTT CASSLAPGETGELFF TRBV5-1 many TRBJ2-2 NA
TGTGCCAGTCTACAAGGGGTGGTGAGGTCCTACAATGAGCAGTTCTTC CASLQGVVRSYNEQFF TRBV7-9 many TRBJ2-1 NA
TGTGCCAGCAGTTTATCCCGGACTAGCGTCGAGACCCAGTACTTC CASSLSRTSVETQYF TRBV27 many TRBJ2-5 TRBD2
TGTGCTAGTGGTTTTCTTCCAGGGGCCACCGGGGAGCTGTTTTTT CASGFLPGATGELFF TRBV12-5 many TRBJ2-2 NA
TGTGCCTGGAGGTTAGCGGGAGCCGCCGGGGAGCTGTTTTTT CAWRLAGAAGELFF TRBV30 NA TRBJ2-2 TRBD2
TGCAGTGCTGCAAGCGGGACGAGCGGGGAGCTGTTTTTT CSAASGTSGELFF TRBV20-1 many TRBJ2-2 TRBD2
TGCAGTGCTAGAGAGTACTTCGGACTAGCGAGCACAGATACGCAGTATTTT CSAREYFGLASTDTQYF TRBV20-1 many TRBJ2-3 TRBD2
TGCGCCAGCAGCTTGGGACAGACGGGGTACAATGAGCAGTTCTTC CASSLGQTGYNEQFF TRBV5-1 medium-sized TRBJ2-1 NA
TGTGCCAGCAGCAACACCGCCCACAGCGGGGCGGGTTCACCCCTCCACTTT CASSNTAHSGAGSPLHF TRBV7-8 medium-sized TRBJ1-6 NA
TGTGCCTGGAGTGGGCAGGACGAGCAGTACTTC CAWSGQDEQYF TRBV30 medium-sized TRBJ2-7 NA
TGTGCCAGCTCATTAACAGGGGTGCAGGTGGATGGCTACACCTTC CASSLTGVQVDGYTF TRBV18 NA TRBJ1-2 TRBD1
TGTGCCAGCAGCCCAGGGACAGGGGGCGGCTATGGCTACACCTTC CASSPGTGGGYGYTF TRBV5-6 NA TRBJ1-2 TRBD1
TGTGCCAGCAGCTTAACGGAACGCTACGAGCAGTACTTC CASSLTERYEQYF TRBV7-3 NA TRBJ2-7 NA
TGCGCCAGCAGCCCATTGACTAGCGGGAACACCGGGGAGCTGTTTTTT CASSPLTSGNTGELFF TRBV4-1 many TRBJ2-2 TRBD2
TGTGCCAGCGGGGGGACCGGGGAGCTGTTTTTT CASGGTGELFF TRBV7-9 many TRBJ2-2 NA
TGCAGCGTTGAAGCGGGGTTCTCCGGAGCCTACGAGCAGTACTTC CSVEAGFSGAYEQYF TRBV29-1 few TRBJ2-7 NA
TGTGCCAGCAGCTCCCCGCGCATGACAGCCCACGAGCAGTACTTC CASSSPRMTAHEQYF TRBV7-9 NA TRBJ2-7 NA
TGCAGCGCAGGGGGACTAGCGGGAGGACGCTCCTACGAGCAGTACTTC CSAGGLAGGRSYEQYF TRBV29-1 many TRBJ2-7 TRBD2
TGCAGCGCACTTTCCTGGGGTGAGCAGTTCTTC CSALSWGEQFF TRBV29-1 few TRBJ2-1 NA